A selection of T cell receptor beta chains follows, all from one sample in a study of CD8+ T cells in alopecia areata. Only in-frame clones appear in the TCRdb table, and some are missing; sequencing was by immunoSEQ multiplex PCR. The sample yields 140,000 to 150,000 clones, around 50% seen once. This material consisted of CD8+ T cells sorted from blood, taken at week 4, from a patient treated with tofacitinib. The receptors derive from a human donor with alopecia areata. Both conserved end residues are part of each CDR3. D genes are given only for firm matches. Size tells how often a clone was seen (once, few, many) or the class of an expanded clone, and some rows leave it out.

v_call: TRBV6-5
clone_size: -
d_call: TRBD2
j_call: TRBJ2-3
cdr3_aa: CASSSGGTDTQYF
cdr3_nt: TGTGCCAGCAGTAGCGGGGGAACAGATACGCAGTATTTT

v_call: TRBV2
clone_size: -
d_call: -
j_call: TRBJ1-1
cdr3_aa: CASSVYSGVEAFF
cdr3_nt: TGTGCCAGCAGTGTCTACAGCGGGGTTGAAGCTTTCTTT

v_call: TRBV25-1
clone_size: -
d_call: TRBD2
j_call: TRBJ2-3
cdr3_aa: CASSWTSPDGTDTQYF
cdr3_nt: TGTGCCAGCAGCTGGACTAGCCCGGACGGCACAGATACGCAGTATTTT

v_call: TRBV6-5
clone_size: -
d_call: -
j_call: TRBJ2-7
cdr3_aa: CASSYSTGSGYEQYF
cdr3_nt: TGTGCCAGCAGTTATTCCACAGGGTCAGGCTACGAGCAGTACTTC

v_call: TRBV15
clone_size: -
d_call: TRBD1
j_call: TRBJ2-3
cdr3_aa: CATSQRQGLSTDTQYF
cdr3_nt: TGTGCCACCAGCCAGAGACAGGGTTTGAGCACAGATACGCAGTATTTT

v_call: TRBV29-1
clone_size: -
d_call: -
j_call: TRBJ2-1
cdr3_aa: CSVAARDYNEQFF
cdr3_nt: TGCAGCGTGGCCGCCCGGGACTACAATGAGCAGTTCTTC

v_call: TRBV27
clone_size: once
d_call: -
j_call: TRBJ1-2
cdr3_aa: CASSSRGPADGYTF
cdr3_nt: TGTGCCAGCAGTTCCCGGGGCCCCGCCGATGGCTACACCTTC

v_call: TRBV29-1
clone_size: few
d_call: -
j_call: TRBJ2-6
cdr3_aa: CSVGQDSGANVLTF
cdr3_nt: TGCAGCGTTGGACAGGACTCTGGGGCCAACGTCCTGACTTTC

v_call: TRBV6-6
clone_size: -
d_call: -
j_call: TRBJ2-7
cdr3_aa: CASSYSEGQFYEQYF
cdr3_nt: TGTGCCAGCAGCTACTCGGAGGGACAGTTCTACGAGCAGTACTTC

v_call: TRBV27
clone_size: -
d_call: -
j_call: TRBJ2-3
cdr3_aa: CASSLLSTDTQYF
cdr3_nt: TGTGCCAGCAGTCTACTGAGCACAGATACGCAGTATTTT

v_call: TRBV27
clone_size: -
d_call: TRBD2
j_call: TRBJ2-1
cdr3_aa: CASSFGAGSYNEQFF
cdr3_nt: TGTGCCAGCAGTTTCGGAGCGGGATCCTACAATGAGCAGTTCTTC

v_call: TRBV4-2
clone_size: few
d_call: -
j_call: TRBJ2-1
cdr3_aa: CASSQDIRGPESSYNEQFF
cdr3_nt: TGTGCCAGCAGCCAAGATATACGGGGCCCGGAGAGCTCCTACAATGAGCAGTTCTTC

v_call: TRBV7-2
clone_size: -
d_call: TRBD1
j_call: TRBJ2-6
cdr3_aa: CASSLVSGTATSGANVLTF
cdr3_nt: TGTGCCAGCAGCTTAGTCAGTGGGACAGCCACCTCTGGGGCCAACGTCCTGACTTTC

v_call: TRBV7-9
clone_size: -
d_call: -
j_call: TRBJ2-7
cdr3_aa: CASSHYESSYEQYF
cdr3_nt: TGTGCCAGCAGCCATTACGAGAGCTCCTACGAGCAGTACTTC

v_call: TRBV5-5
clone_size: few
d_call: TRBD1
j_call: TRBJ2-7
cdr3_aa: CASSYGQGYHEQYF
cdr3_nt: TGTGCCAGCAGTTACGGACAGGGCTACCACGAGCAGTACTTC

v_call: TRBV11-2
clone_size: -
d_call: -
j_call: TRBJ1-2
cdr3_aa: CASTNGYGYTF
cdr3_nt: TGTGCCAGCACCAACGGCTATGGCTACACCTTC

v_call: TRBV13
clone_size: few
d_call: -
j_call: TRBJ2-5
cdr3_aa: CASSPFPGASKETQYF
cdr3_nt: TGTGCCAGCAGCCCCTTTCCAGGGGCGTCGAAAGAGACCCAGTACTTC

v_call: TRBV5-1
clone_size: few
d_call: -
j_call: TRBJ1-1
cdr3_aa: CASSLVGYTEAFF
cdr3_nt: TGCGCCAGCAGCTTGGTCGGTTACACTGAAGCTTTCTTT

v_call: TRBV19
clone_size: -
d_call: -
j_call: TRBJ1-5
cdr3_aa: CASSPRTEYSNQPQHF
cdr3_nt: TGTGCCAGTAGTCCTCGGACGGAGTATAGCAATCAGCCCCAGCATTTT

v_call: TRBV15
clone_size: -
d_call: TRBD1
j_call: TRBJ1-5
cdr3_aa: CATSIDRGSNQPQHF
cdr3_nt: TGTGCCACCAGCATCGACAGGGGCAGCAATCAGCCCCAGCATTTT

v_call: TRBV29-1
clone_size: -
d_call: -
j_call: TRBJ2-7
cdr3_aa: CSVETRASYEQYF
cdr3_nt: TGCAGCGTTGAAACCAGGGCTTCCTACGAGCAGTACTTC

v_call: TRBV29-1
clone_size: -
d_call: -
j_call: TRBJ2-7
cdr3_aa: CSVARGAINEQYF
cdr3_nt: TGCAGCGTTGCGAGGGGGGCCATAAACGAGCAGTACTTC

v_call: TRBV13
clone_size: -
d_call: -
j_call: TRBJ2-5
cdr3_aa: CASSLRVGETQYF
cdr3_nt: TGTGCCAGCAGCTTAAGGGTAGGAGAGACCCAGTACTTC

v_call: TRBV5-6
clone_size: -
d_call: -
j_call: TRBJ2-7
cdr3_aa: CASTLSGIGYEQYF
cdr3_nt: TGTGCCAGCACCCTCAGTGGAATCGGCTACGAGCAGTACTTC

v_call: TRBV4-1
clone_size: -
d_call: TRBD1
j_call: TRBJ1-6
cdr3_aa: CASSPDRESPLHF
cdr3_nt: TGCGCCAGCAGCCCGGACAGGGAATCACCCCTCCACTTT

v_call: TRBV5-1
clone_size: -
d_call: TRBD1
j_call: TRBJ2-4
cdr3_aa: CASSSTGAPMENIQYF
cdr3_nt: TGCGCCAGCAGCTCTACAGGGGCGCCCATGGAAAACATTCAGTACTTC

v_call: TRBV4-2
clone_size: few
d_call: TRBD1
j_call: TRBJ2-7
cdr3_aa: CASSKNRGVAYEQYF
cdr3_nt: TGTGCCAGCAGCAAAAACAGGGGAGTTGCCTACGAGCAGTACTTC

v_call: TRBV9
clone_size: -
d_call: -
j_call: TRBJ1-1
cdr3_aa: CASSYRAADEAFF
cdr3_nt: TGTGCCAGCAGCTATCGGGCAGCAGATGAAGCTTTCTTT

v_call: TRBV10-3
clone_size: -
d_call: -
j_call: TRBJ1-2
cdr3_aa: CAIGFDYGYTF
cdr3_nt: TGTGCCATCGGCTTCGACTATGGCTACACCTTC

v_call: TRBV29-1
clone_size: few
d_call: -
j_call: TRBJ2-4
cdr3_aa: CSVGALAKNIQYF
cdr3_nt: TGCAGCGTTGGGGCCCTAGCCAAAAACATTCAGTACTTC

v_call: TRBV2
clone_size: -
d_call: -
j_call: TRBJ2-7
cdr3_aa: CASSESAVGVEYEQYF
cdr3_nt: TGTGCCAGCAGTGAGTCGGCTGTGGGTGTTGAGTACGAGCAGTACTTC

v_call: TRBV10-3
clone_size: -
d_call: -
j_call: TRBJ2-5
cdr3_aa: CAISDEGTETQYF
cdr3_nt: TGTGCCATCAGTGATGAGGGGACGGAGACCCAGTACTTC

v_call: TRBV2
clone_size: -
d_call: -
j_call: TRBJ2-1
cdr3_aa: CAITGTSYNEQFF
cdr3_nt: TGTGCCATCACCGGGACCTCCTACAATGAGCAGTTCTTC

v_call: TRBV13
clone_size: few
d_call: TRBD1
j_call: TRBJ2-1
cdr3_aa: CASSPGTGTYNEQFF
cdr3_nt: TGTGCCAGCAGTCCCGGGACAGGGACCTACAATGAGCAGTTCTTC

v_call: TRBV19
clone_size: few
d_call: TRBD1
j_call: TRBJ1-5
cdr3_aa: CASTLGQGFIQPQHF
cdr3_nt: TGTGCCAGTACTTTAGGACAGGGTTTCATTCAGCCCCAGCATTTT

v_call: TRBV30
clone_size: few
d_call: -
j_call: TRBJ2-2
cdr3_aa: CAWSPYRSNTGELFF
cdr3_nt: TGTGCCTGGAGCCCCTACAGATCGAACACCGGGGAGCTGTTTTTT

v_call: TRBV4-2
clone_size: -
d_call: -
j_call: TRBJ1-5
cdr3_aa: CASSQDRGLRNQPQHF
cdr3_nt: TGTGCCAGCAGCCAAGACCGAGGTTTACGGAATCAGCCCCAGCATTTT

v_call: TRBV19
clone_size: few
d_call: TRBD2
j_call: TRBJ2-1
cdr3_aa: CASNAGGRVDEQFF
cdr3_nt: TGTGCCAGTAATGCGGGGGGGCGGGTTGATGAGCAGTTCTTC

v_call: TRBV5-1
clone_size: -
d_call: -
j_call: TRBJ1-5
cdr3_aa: CASSLAGPRPGSNQPQHF
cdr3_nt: TGCGCCAGCAGCTTGGCGGGACCTCGGCCAGGTAGCAATCAGCCCCAGCATTTT

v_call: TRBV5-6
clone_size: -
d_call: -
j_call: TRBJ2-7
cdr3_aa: CASSLSATYEQYF
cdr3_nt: TGTGCCAGCAGCTTGTCAGCAACCTACGAGCAGTACTTC

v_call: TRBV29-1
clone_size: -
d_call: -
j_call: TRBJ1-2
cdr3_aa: CSVDGYGYTF
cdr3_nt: TGCAGCGTTGACGGCTATGGCTACACCTTC

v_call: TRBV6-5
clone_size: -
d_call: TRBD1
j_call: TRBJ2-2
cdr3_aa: CASSPDRGNTGELFF
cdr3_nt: TGTGCCAGCAGCCCGGACAGGGGGAACACCGGGGAGCTGTTTTTT

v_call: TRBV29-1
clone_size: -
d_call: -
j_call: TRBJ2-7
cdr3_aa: CSVQGGTVHEQYF
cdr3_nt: TGCAGCGTTCAAGGGGGGACAGTTCACGAGCAGTACTTC